This is a list of T cell receptor beta chains from one sample in a study of OX40 agonist ivuxolimab in advanced cancers. Only in-frame clones appear in the TCRdb table, and some are missing; sequencing was by immunoSEQ multiplex PCR. Among 65,000 to 80,000 clones, 80% to 95% were seen once, and the ten largest hold around 0.53%. The sample in question was CD4+ or CD8+ T cells sorted from blood, obtained in a trial of the OX40 agonist ivuxolimab. All receptors come from an adult with an advanced solid tumor such as melanoma, head and neck, liver or kidney cancer. Each CDR3 is given without its conserved first and last residue.

v_gene: TRBV5-1
j_gene: TRBJ1-2
CDR3aa: ASSYVPGQSNYGYT

v_gene: TRBV6-6
j_gene: TRBJ1-2
CDR3aa: ASRRGQGDYGYT

v_gene: TRBV7-8
j_gene: TRBJ1-1
CDR3aa: ASSPLLNTEAF

v_gene: TRBV11-2
j_gene: TRBJ2-7
CDR3aa: ASSPAFSGRAGEQY

v_gene: TRBV4-2
j_gene: TRBJ1-5
CDR3aa: ASSQGRGRSNQPQH

v_gene: TRBV28
j_gene: TRBJ1-2
CDR3aa: ASSLGQGANYGYT

v_gene: TRBV6-4
j_gene: TRBJ1-1
CDR3aa: ASSGSTEAF

v_gene: TRBV19
j_gene: TRBJ1-1
CDR3aa: ASSTFLYSGMLSAF

v_gene: TRBV28
j_gene: TRBJ2-7
CDR3aa: ASSLYRVGSYEQY

v_gene: TRBV30
j_gene: TRBJ2-1
CDR3aa: AWSPVGNEQF

v_gene: TRBV2
j_gene: TRBJ2-2
CDR3aa: ASRGENTGELF

v_gene: TRBV7-2
j_gene: TRBJ2-7
CDR3aa: ASSLDGWGPGEQY

v_gene: TRBV28
j_gene: TRBJ2-1
CDR3aa: ASSLLGTSSYNEQF

v_gene: TRBV6-1
j_gene: TRBJ1-2
CDR3aa: ASSEAGAQGQGYT

v_gene: TRBV18
j_gene: TRBJ1-3
CDR3aa: ASSVDRASGNTIY

v_gene: TRBV7-2
j_gene: TRBJ2-3
CDR3aa: ASSPTGDTDTQY

v_gene: TRBV29-1
j_gene: TRBJ1-2
CDR3aa: SASGASAGYGYT

v_gene: TRBV6-5
j_gene: TRBJ2-7
CDR3aa: ASSYIGTSFYEQY

v_gene: TRBV5-1
j_gene: TRBJ2-3
CDR3aa: ASSLGLAGNTQY

v_gene: TRBV5-1
j_gene: TRBJ2-1
CDR3aa: ASSWGRLAGNEQF

v_gene: TRBV28
j_gene: TRBJ1-2
CDR3aa: ASSRYRGDGYT

v_gene: TRBV7-9
j_gene: TRBJ2-1
CDR3aa: ASSLGTVSFLF

v_gene: TRBV7-6
j_gene: TRBJ2-2
CDR3aa: ASSLFGTGVPGELF

v_gene: TRBV5-1
j_gene: TRBJ2-3
CDR3aa: ASRGGVTDTQY

v_gene: TRBV7-9
j_gene: TRBJ2-5
CDR3aa: ASRIMGGVETQY

v_gene: TRBV28
j_gene: TRBJ1-5
CDR3aa: ASRQTGQGGNQPQH

v_gene: TRBV29-1
j_gene: TRBJ1-2
CDR3aa: SVVRGGGYT

v_gene: TRBV28
j_gene: TRBJ2-3
CDR3aa: ASSLSGRAMNTQY

v_gene: TRBV2
j_gene: TRBJ2-5
CDR3aa: ASRQGLAEPQETQY

v_gene: TRBV5-1
j_gene: TRBJ1-5
CDR3aa: ASSPGQEDQPQH

v_gene: TRBV19
j_gene: TRBJ1-2
CDR3aa: ASSIARTGRYGYT

v_gene: TRBV5-6
j_gene: TRBJ2-3
CDR3aa: ASSLGITTDTQY

v_gene: TRBV11-3
j_gene: TRBJ2-7
CDR3aa: ASSLGYYEQY

v_gene: TRBV15
j_gene: TRBJ1-2
CDR3aa: ATSSMGALNYGYT

v_gene: TRBV2
j_gene: TRBJ2-3
CDR3aa: ASNGGMRADTQY

v_gene: TRBV7-6
j_gene: TRBJ1-5
CDR3aa: ASSRGGNQPQH

v_gene: TRBV6-5
j_gene: TRBJ2-2
CDR3aa: ARKLAHTGELF

v_gene: TRBV5-4
j_gene: TRBJ2-7
CDR3aa: ASSSRDRGYEQY

v_gene: TRBV13
j_gene: TRBJ2-3
CDR3aa: ASSFVLSTDTQY

v_gene: TRBV11-1
j_gene: TRBJ2-3
CDR3aa: ASSLGRTSGIDTQY

v_gene: TRBV19
j_gene: TRBJ2-6
CDR3aa: ASSIVTGGNSGANVLT

v_gene: TRBV6-5
j_gene: TRBJ2-7
CDR3aa: ASSPPGGEQY

v_gene: TRBV7-2
j_gene: TRBJ1-2
CDR3aa: ASSQGGQGASYGYT

v_gene: TRBV5-4
j_gene: TRBJ2-5
CDR3aa: ASSGTAQETQY

v_gene: TRBV7-3
j_gene: TRBJ2-3
CDR3aa: ASSLMGARADTQY

v_gene: TRBV2
j_gene: TRBJ1-1
CDR3aa: ASSVNTEAF

v_gene: TRBV5-1
j_gene: TRBJ2-7
CDR3aa: ASSSDGTGDYEQY

v_gene: TRBV18
j_gene: TRBJ2-5
CDR3aa: ASSPLGGVQETQY

v_gene: TRBV5-4
j_gene: TRBJ1-4
CDR3aa: ASSTPGVGTNEKLF